One and the same sample provided the 31 T cell receptor beta chains below, sequenced in a study of OX40 agonist ivuxolimab in advanced cancers. TCRdb keeps only in-frame clones here, not all; method: immunoSEQ multiplex PCR. The table shows around 68,000 clones, with about 91% occurring only once. This sample comprised CD4+ or CD8+ T cells sorted from blood, obtained in a trial of the OX40 agonist ivuxolimab. The receptors were gathered from an adult with an advanced solid tumor such as melanoma, head and neck, liver or kidney cancer.

This clone appeared a single time. This rearrangement joins TRBV5-1 to TRBJ2-2, with D unresolved. Trimming shortened V by 0 bases and J by 4 bases, and 13 bases separated the two germline ends. This CDR3 is 16 amino acids long. Germline-derived CDR1 and CDR2 are SGHRS and YFSETQ. CDR3 sequence: CASSLDGSSGTGELFF. The CDR3 bases are TGCGCCAGCAGCTTGGACGGGTCCAGTGGCACCGGGGAGCTGTTTTTT.

V gene TRBV5-4 combines with J gene TRBJ2-1; 7 bases are shared with TRBD2. Germline V gene data show CDR1 as SGHNT and CDR2 as YYREEE (reference sequence). CDR3 length: 17 amino acids. The trim removed 7 bases at V and 4 bases at J, leaving 17 bases unmatched. Here the CDR3 reads CASSSPGGTLLYNEQFF. CDR3 DNA sequence: TGTGCCAGCTCTAGCCCCGGGGGGACTCTGTTGTACAATGAGCAGTTCTTC. Using reference TRBV5-4 and TRBJ2-1 for the parts outside the CDR3, the full variable domain is ETGVTQSPTHLIKTRGQQVTLRCSSQSGHNTVSWYQQALGQGPQFIFQYYREEENGRGNFPPRFSGLQFPNYSSELNVNALELDDSALYLCASSSPGGTLLYNEQFFGPGTRLTVL.

The chain employs TRBV7-2 and TRBJ2-1; TRBD1 might be the D (7 bases). Germline CDR1 and CDR2: SGHTA and FQGNSA. Trimming pared 5 bases from V and 0 bases from J, leaving 11 bases between. The CDR3 extends over 15 amino acids. CDR3 bases: TGTGCCAGCAGCCAGGGGGGCAGCTCCTACAATGAGCAGTTCTTC. The encoded protein is CASSQGGSSYNEQFF.

This chain links TRBV5-6 with TRBJ2-5, with D perhaps matching TRBD1 (6 bases). The germline V and J ends were trimmed by 0 bases and 4 bases, with 10 bases remaining between them. Germline V gene lookup returns CDR1 SGHDT and CDR2 YYEEEE. This CDR3 has 14 amino acids. CDR3 in amino acids: CASSLAAGVETQYF. In DNA form, the CDR3 reads TGTGCCAGCAGCTTGGCAGCAGGGGTAGAGACCCAGTACTTC.

The chain employs TRBV7-3 and TRBJ2-3, with D perhaps matching TRBD1 or TRBD2 (5 bases each). Germline V gene sequence: CDR1 SGHTA, CDR2 FQGTGA. The CDR3 is made up of 15 amino acids. The germline V and J ends were trimmed by 5 bases and 4 bases, with 16 bases remaining between them. The CDR3 DNA reads as TGTGCCAGCAGCCCAGAGGGGTTTACGGCAGATACGCAGTATTTT. Residues: CASSPEGFTADTQYF. The full variable domain, its missing parts supplied by reference TRBV7-3 and TRBJ2-3, is GAGVSQTPSNKVTEKGKYVELRCDPISGHTALYWYRQSLGQGPEFLIYFQGTGAADDSGLPNDRFFAVRPEGSVSTLKIQRTERGDSAVYLCASSPEGFTADTQYFGPGTRLTVL.

V gene TRBV11-2 combines with J gene TRBJ1-2, with D unresolved. Per germline, CDR1 SGHAT and CDR2 FQNNGV. V was trimmed by 6 bases and J by 4 bases, leaving 15 bases between them. This CDR3 is built from 14 residues. CDR3 coding DNA: TGTGCCAGCAGGGCCGGTGGCTTCAGCTATGGCTACACCTTC. This translates into CASRAGGFSYGYTF.

The gene calls are TRBV5-1 and TRBJ1-5; 12 nucleotides align to TRBD1. Germline lookup yields CDR1 SGHRS and CDR2 YFSETQ. V dropped 4 bases and J dropped 6; count of bases not matched to a gene: 5. This CDR3 comprises 15 residues. The CDR3 spells CASSLGTGGIQPQHF. The CDR3 DNA reads as TGCGCCAGCAGCCTAGGGACAGGGGGCATTCAGCCCCAGCATTTT.

The chain couples TRBV6-5 to TRBJ1-1; TRBD1 aligns across 7 bases. CDR3 length: 14 amino acids. With V trimmed by 1 base and J by 5 bases, 4 bases remained unmatched. Germline V lookup: CDR1 MNHEY, CDR2 SVGAGI. The CDR3: CASSYWAGGTEAFF. As DNA, the CDR3 is TGTGCCAGCAGTTACTGGGCAGGGGGGACTGAAGCTTTCTTT.

The chain combines TRBV2 with TRBJ2-7; D not certain. The V gene's germline CDR1 is SNHLY and CDR2 FYNNEI. V was shortened by 10 bases and J by 2 bases, with 21 bases between the two germline ends. The CDR3 contains 15 residues. CDR3 coding DNA: TGTGCCACCGGTGCCGGTGCACCCCCCCCCTACGAGCAGTACTTC. Translation gives CATGAGAPPPYEQYF.

The chain links TRBV7-3 to TRBJ1-4; D is uncertain. Trimming removed 6 bases from V and 0 bases from J, with 11 bases in between. CDR3 length: 15 amino acids. Germline V CDR1 and CDR2: SGHTA, FQGTGA. CDR3 region: CASRPLRATNEKLFF. In DNA form, the CDR3 reads TGTGCCAGCAGGCCGCTCCGGGCAACTAATGAAAAACTGTTTTTT.

The V and J genes are TRBV10-2 and TRBJ1-1; D not resolved. The CDR3 consists of 12 residues. Germline values: CDR1 WSHSY, CDR2 SAAADI. V was cut by 3 bases and J by 1 base, with 3 bases left in between. The CDR3: CASSEANTEAFF. In DNA form, the CDR3 reads TGCGCCAGCAGTGAAGCGAACACTGAAGCTTTCTTT.

CDR3 nucleotides: TGTGCCAGCAGCGAGCAGCCCGGGGCATCCTACGAGCAGTACTTC. It codes for CASSEQPGASYEQYF. The chain uses TRBV9 and TRBJ2-7; TRBD1 or TRBD2 may be the D gene (5 bases each). The CDR3 extends over 15 amino acids. Germline values: CDR1 SGDLS, CDR2 YYNGEE. V was clipped by 3 bases and J by 1 base, with 14 bases between them.

The chain has TRBV5-8 and TRBJ2-3, with 7 bases matching TRBD2. J lost 6 bases, V lost 0 bases, and 10 bases had no gene match. This CDR3 region has 16 residues. From germline, CDR1 is SGHTS and CDR2 YDEGEE. The CDR3 loop reads CASSLGISSGPDTQYF. The CDR3 nucleotides read TGTGCCAGCAGCTTGGGAATCTCTAGCGGACCGGATACGCAGTATTTT.

The sample holds one count of this clone. This sequence joins TRBV10-3 and TRBJ2-7; possible D gene TRBD2, 6 bases. V shed 5 bases and J shed 2 bases, with 10 bases lying between them. In germline, CDR1 is ENHRY, CDR2 SYGVKD. The CDR3 extends over 13 amino acids. The CDR3 DNA sequence: TGTGCCATCAGTAGCGGGCCAACCTACGAGCAGTACTTC. Amino acids: CAISSGPTYEQYF.

The chain employs TRBV7-6 and TRBJ1-2; TRBD1 might be the D (5 bases). The length of the CDR3 is 14 residues. V was shortened by 5 bases and J by 4 bases, with 14 bases between the two germline ends. Germline values: CDR1 SGHVS, CDR2 FNYEAQ. CDR3 in DNA: TGTGCCAGCAGCCCGGGACCGCTTAGCTATGGCTACACCTTC. This gives the protein CASSPGPLSYGYTF.

The chain combines TRBV6-5 with TRBJ2-7; TRBD1 agrees at 9 bases. Germline CDR1 MNHEY, CDR2 SVGAGI. The V segment lost 0 bases and the J segment 4 bases; nucleotides outside the gene matches: 4. The CDR3 length is 15 residues. The CDR3 loop is CASSYSHRGQYEQYF. The CDR3 nucleotides read TGTGCCAGCAGTTACTCGCACAGGGGGCAGTACGAGCAGTACTTC.

The V gene is TRBV13, the J gene TRBJ2-7; TRBD1 matches at 9 bases. This CDR3 has 20 amino acids. Germline V lookup: CDR1 PRHDT, CDR2 FYEKMQ (reference sequence). Trimming cost V 1 base and J 7 bases; bases outside gene matches: 23. The CDR3 is CASSLAPTPTGTGRLGEQYF. CDR3 coding DNA: TGTGCCAGCAGCTTAGCACCTACCCCCACCGGGACAGGGCGTCTGGGAGAGCAGTACTTC.

This chain connects TRBV5-1 to TRBJ1-2; no clear D. The CDR3 has 15 residues. Germline-derived CDR1 and CDR2 are SGHRS and YFSETQ. V was pared by 2 bases and J by 1 base, with 12 bases between. CDR3 bases: TGCGCCAGCAGCTTTTATTGGGAACTTAACTATGGCTACACCTTC. Protein: CASSFYWELNYGYTF.

This clone was observed a few times. CDR3 coding DNA: TGTGCCAGCAGTCAGGGTCATAATGAGCAGTTCTTC. This sequence encodes CASSQGHNEQFF. The genes are TRBV27 and TRBJ2-1; D might be TRBD1 (5 bases). From germline, CDR1 is MNHEY and CDR2 SMNVEV (reference sequence). Trimming left V 5 bases short and J 7 bases short, with 9 bases between. This CDR3 contains 12 residues.

The V call is TRBV7-9, the J call TRBJ1-2; a possible D gene is TRBD1 (5 bases). Germline lookup yields CDR1 SEHNR and CDR2 FQNEAQ (reference sequence). The V gene lost 5 bases and the J gene lost 8 bases, with 15 bases spanning the gap. This CDR3 is 13 amino acids long. The CDR3 coding sequence is TGTGCCAGCAGCCAGACGGGGCTCTACGGCTACACCTTC. This encodes CASSQTGLYGYTF.

This chain connects TRBV2 to TRBJ2-1; 12 nucleotides line up with TRBD2. Germline-derived CDR1 and CDR2 are SNHLY and FYNNEI. The CDR3 extends over 15 amino acids. With 3 bases clipped from V and 9 bases from J, the junction kept 6 bases outside the gene matches. The CDR3 protein is CASSDAGLAGSEQFF. DNA for the CDR3: TGTGCCAGCAGTGACGCTGGACTAGCGGGAAGTGAGCAGTTCTTC.

The J gene is TRBJ1-3, the V gene TRBV6-1; D is uncertain. The V end was cut by 8 bases, the J end by 0 bases, with 5 bases between. This CDR3 comprises 12 residues. Germline CDR1 and CDR2: MNHNS and SASEGT. The CDR3 sequence: CASCFSGNTIYF. CDR3 sequence (DNA): TGTGCCAGCTGCTTCTCTGGAAACACCATATATTTT.

In regard to this clone: Other DNA sequences within the sample encode an identical CDR3. The V call is TRBV20-1, the J call TRBJ2-2, with D hard to call. The CDR3 is 11 amino acids. From germline, CDR1 is DFQATT and CDR2 SNEGSKA (reference sequence). The V and J ends lost 5 bases and 1 base respectively, with 2 bases between them. CDR3 sequence (DNA): TGCAGTGCTCGGAACACCGGGGAGCTGTTTTTT. Its protein product is CSARNTGELFF.

The rearrangement links TRBV4-1 to TRBJ2-5; 7 nucleotides align to TRBD2. V lost 0 bases to trimming and J lost 5 bases; unmatched junction nucleotides: 18. This CDR3 is built from 19 residues. Germline loops: CDR1 MGHRA, CDR2 YSYEKL. This CDR3 reads CASSQEGPAGFSGEETQYF. The CDR3 DNA sequence: TGCGCCAGCAGCCAAGAGGGTCCAGCGGGATTCTCGGGAGAGGAGACCCAGTACTTC.

This chain joins TRBV5-4 and TRBJ1-4, with no clear D. CDR1 SGHNT and CDR2 YYREEE come from the germline V gene (reference sequence). This CDR3 region has 15 residues. V dropped 0 bases and J dropped 6 bases, with 12 bases sitting between them. The CDR3, as DNA: TGTGCCAGCAGCTTGGCCATGGGAGATGATGAAAAACTGTTTTTT. It encodes CASSLAMGDDEKLFF.

This chain uses TRBV9 with TRBJ2-5; 12 bases align to TRBD1. V dropped 3 bases and J dropped 2; count of bases not matched to a gene: 5. Looked up from germline, CDR1 is SGDLS and CDR2 is YYNGEE. The CDR3 is 16 amino acids. CDR3 bases: TGTGCCAGCAGCGGCCGGGACAGGGGGCTTCAAGAGACCCAGTACTTC. Its protein product is CASSGRDRGLQETQYF.

This rearrangement joins TRBV4-2 to TRBJ2-7; 9 bases map to TRBD1. The V segment lost 1 base and the J segment 1 base; nucleotides outside the gene matches: 5. CDR1 and CDR2 from the germline V gene are LGHNA and YNFKEQ. CDR3 length: 16 amino acids. CDR3 sequence: CASSQAAGQGSYEQYF. Here the CDR3 DNA reads TGTGCCAGCAGCCAAGCGGCGGGACAGGGTTCCTACGAGCAGTACTTC.

The count of this clone is one. This rearrangement joins TRBV11-2 to TRBJ2-5; 7 nucleotides match TRBD1. The V and J ends lost 1 base and 2 bases, in that order; junction bases with no gene match: 7. The CDR3 runs 16 residues. Germline loops: CDR1 SGHAT, CDR2 FQNNGV. The CDR3 protein is CASSLGPGQLQETQYF. In DNA form, the CDR3 reads TGTGCCAGCAGCTTAGGACCGGGACAGCTTCAAGAGACCCAGTACTTC.

The chain combines TRBV4-2 with TRBJ2-2, with D possibly TRBD1 on 6 matching bases. Trimming removed 4 bases from V and 5 bases from J, with 17 bases in between. Germline V gene lookup returns CDR1 LGHNA and CDR2 YNFKEQ. CDR3 length equals 16 residues. DNA of the CDR3: TGTGCCAGCAGCCGTACAGGGCCGCAGGGGACCGGGGAGCTGTTTTTT. Protein product: CASSRTGPQGTGELFF.

The genes are TRBV4-2 and TRBJ2-7; D unclear. The CDR3 contains 14 residues. Trimming removed 0 bases from V and 4 bases from J, with 10 bases in between. The V gene's germline CDR1 is LGHNA and CDR2 YNFKEQ. The CDR3 is CASSQDRIGYEQYF. CDR3 bases: TGTGCCAGCAGCCAAGATCGAATAGGTTACGAGCAGTACTTC.

The V gene is TRBV5-1, the J gene TRBJ1-6; no firm D call. Per the germline V gene, CDR1 is SGHRS and CDR2 is YFSETQ. The CDR3 runs 16 residues. V was clipped by 0 bases and J by 3 bases, with 10 bases between them. In DNA form, the CDR3 reads TGCGCCAGCAGCTTGGTAGGACTGCTCTATAATTCACCCCTCCACTTT. Protein product: CASSLVGLLYNSPLHF. Full variable domain (remainder filled in from reference TRBV5-1 and TRBJ1-6): KAGVTQTPRYLIKTRGQQVTLSCSPISGHRSVSWYQQTPGQGLQFLFEYFSETQRNKGNFPGRFSGRQFSNSRSEMNVSTLELGDSALYLCASSLVGLLYNSPLHFGNGTRLTVT.